This passage covers 2 T cell receptor beta chains from one sample sequenced in a study of Tregs in tolerant kidney transplant recipients. Sequencing was performed with immunoSEQ multiplex PCR; in TCRdb, only in-frame clones are kept and a portion is missing. Found here are more than 25,000 clones, 82% of them singletons; the top ten hold about 2.3%. Their antigen targets remain unknown. Sequencing was carried out using Tregs from blood cultured with allogeneic cells. These receptors were obtained from a human donor in good health.

J is TRBJ2-5 and V is TRBV29-1; no reliable D call. The germline V and J ends were trimmed by 4 bases and 3 bases, with 9 bases remaining between them. The germline CDR1 and CDR2 sequences are SQVTM and ANQGSEA. The CDR3 is 12 amino acids. In DNA, the CDR3 is TGCAGCGTTGCTGTCCTTGAAGAGACCCAGTACTTC. Translating gives CSVAVLEETQYF.

The chain carries TRBV5-5 and TRBJ1-2, with no clear D. Germline V CDR1 and CDR2: SGHKS, YYEKEE (reference sequence). The CDR3 is 15 residues long. V lost 0 bases to trimming and J lost 1 base, with 10 bases between them. The CDR3 nucleotides read TGTGCCAGCAGCTTGGTTAGCGATTTTAACTATGGCTACACCTTC. This sequence encodes CASSLVSDFNYGYTF. Variable domain in full (rest from reference TRBV5-5 and TRBJ1-2): DAGVTQSPTHLIKTRGQQVTLRCSPISGHKSVSWYQQVLGQGPQFIFQYYEKEERGRGNFPDRFSARQFPNYSSELNVNALLLGDSALYLCASSLVSDFNYGYTFGSGTRLTVV.